This T cell receptor (beta chain) is drawn from a study of blood T cell repertoires in COVID-19. Sequenced by immunoSEQ multiplex PCR; TCRdb stores in-frame clones only, minus some. The sample includes approximately 75,000 clones, roughly 70% of them seen just once. The CDR3 sequence is 14 residues long. The V end was cut by 6 bases, the J end by 7 bases, with 15 bases between. Per the germline V gene, CDR1 is MNHEY and CDR2 is SMNVEV (reference sequence). This TCR derives from a human donor with acute or convalescent COVID-19. The donor label of this sample is uncertain. V usage is TRBV27 and J usage is TRBJ2-2, with D perhaps matching TRBD1 (6 bases). The sequenced material came from peripheral blood. DNA for the CDR3: TGTGCCAGCAGCGCCACAGGGCGAGTCGGGGAGCTGTTTTTT. Residues: CASSATGRVGELFF.